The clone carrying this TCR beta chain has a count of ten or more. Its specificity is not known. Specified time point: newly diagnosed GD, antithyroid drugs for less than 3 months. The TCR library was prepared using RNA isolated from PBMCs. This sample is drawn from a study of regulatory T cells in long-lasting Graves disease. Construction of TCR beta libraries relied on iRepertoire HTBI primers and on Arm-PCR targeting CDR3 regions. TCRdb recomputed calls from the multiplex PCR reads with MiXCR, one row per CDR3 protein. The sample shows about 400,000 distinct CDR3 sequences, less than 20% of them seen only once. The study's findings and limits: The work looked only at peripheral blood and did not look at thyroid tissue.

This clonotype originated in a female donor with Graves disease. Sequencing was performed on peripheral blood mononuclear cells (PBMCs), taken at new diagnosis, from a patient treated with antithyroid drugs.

CDR3 nucleotide sequence: TGTGCCAGCAGTCCGCCCTGCGCGGGAGGTTGCGAGCAGTACTTC. It is translated as CASSPPCAGGCEQYF. This chain links TRBV12-3 or TRBV12-4 with TRBJ2-7; 8 bases are a match to TRBD2. This CDR3 is 15 amino acids long. The V and J ends lost 5 bases and 6 bases, in that order; junction bases with no gene match: 12.